These 7 T cell receptor beta chains came from one sample sequenced in a study of T cell repertoires in cytomegalovirus infection (dated by TCRdb to between 2018 and 2021). These reads were obtained on an Illumina HiSeq 1500. In TCRdb, the public reads were trimmed at Q25 with fastp and aligned with MiXCR, with productive beta chains retained. Merged by CDR3 protein, the rows form single entries marked with the most common genes and DNA. The sample table contains approximately 150,000 distinct CDR3 sequences; only one count was recorded for less than 25% of them. Clones ranked in the top ten supply roughly 25% of the sample. What these receptors recognize is not known. In light of the paper, this sample's treatment or condition label describes: in vitro stimulation with specific CMV peptide epitopes to enrich CMV-specific T cells. This sample comprised CD8+ T cells from cultured PBMCs, obtained from culture after CMV antigen stimulation. These receptors were taken from a human donor in good health (CMV status not recorded). Some clones in this sample may be carry-over from other donors' samples.

This clonotype was counted only a few times. The genes are TRBV7-9 and TRBJ2-7; 8 nucleotides line up with TRBD1. CDR1 is SEHNR and CDR2 is FQNEAQ in the germline V gene (reference sequence). The CDR3 contains 14 residues. The V gene end was trimmed by 7 bases and the J gene end by 4 bases; junction bases not matched to a gene: 9. This CDR3 reads CASKKTGVVYEQYF. CDR3 nucleotide sequence: TGTGCCAGCAAAAAGACAGGGGTGGTGTACGAGCAGTACTTC.

The rearrangement links TRBV11-2 to TRBJ2-1; 7 bases line up with TRBD2. Trimming removed 2 bases from V and 0 bases from J; junction bases left unmatched: 4. From germline, CDR1 is SGHAT and CDR2 FQNNGV. CDR3 size: 16 residues. The CDR3 region has the DNA TGTGCCAGCAGCTTAACTAGCGCGAGCTCCTACAATGAGCAGTTCTTC. This gives the protein CASSLTSASSYNEQFF.

This clonotype was counted between two and nine times. The rearrangement joins TRBV28 to TRBJ1-1; tentatively, D is TRBD1 (5 bases). The length of the CDR3 is 15 residues. CDR1 and CDR2 (germline): MDHEN, SYDVKM. V was pared by 7 bases and J by 2 bases, with 17 bases between. CDR3 residues: CASIRYQGFNTEAFF. The DNA of the CDR3 is TGTGCCAGCATAAGATACCAGGGATTCAACACTGAAGCTTTCTTT.

Remarks on this clonotype: The junction departs from the called germline gene at one end, perhaps through a read error. The V call is TRBV20-1, the J call TRBJ2-6, with 7 bases fitting TRBD1. CDR1 and CDR2 from the germline V gene are DFQATT and SNEGSKA (reference sequence). The CDR3 is made up of 15 amino acids. CDR3 amino acids: CSADRQGTGANGLTF. In DNA, the CDR3 is TGCAGTGCTGATCGACAGGGAACCGGGGCCAACGGCCTGACTTTC.

J is TRBJ1-5 and V is TRBV7-8, with D perhaps matching TRBD1 (5 bases). The CDR3 runs 15 residues. Germline CDR1 reads SGHVS; CDR2 reads FQNEAQ. V lost 4 bases to trimming and J lost 6 bases, with 16 bases between them. CDR3 protein: CASSSAGGRVQPQHF. CDR3 DNA sequence: TGTGCCAGCAGCTCCGCGGGGGGGAGGGTTCAGCCCCAGCATTTT.

This clonotype was seen only a few times. The J gene is TRBJ1-3, the V gene TRBV7-9, with 7 bases lining up with TRBD1. CDR3 length equals 16 residues. Trimming took 5 bases from V and 1 from J; bases not matched to a gene: 8. Germline values: CDR1 SEHNR, CDR2 FQNEAQ (reference sequence). The CDR3 coding sequence is TGTGCCAGCAGCATTAACAGGGGTCGATCTGGAAACACCATATATTTT. It encodes CASSINRGRSGNTIYF.

The V call is TRBV7-8, the J call TRBJ1-3; D gene uncertain. V shed 5 bases and J shed 4 bases, with 15 bases lying between them. Germline assignment: CDR1 SGHVS and CDR2 FQNEAQ. The CDR3 extends over 15 amino acids. CDR3 sequence: CASSPTASWGNTIYF. The DNA of the CDR3 is TGTGCCAGCAGCCCCACGGCGTCGTGGGGAAACACCATATATTTT.